This TCR beta chain was recovered during a study of cytomegalovirus exposure and HLA in healthy donors. The wider study: Out of about 190 million T cells, an earlier analysis found over 100 million unique TCR beta sequences in total.

The germline V and J ends were trimmed by 0 bases and 2 bases, with 10 bases remaining between them. This CDR3 has 15 residues. Germline-derived CDR1 and CDR2 are SGHRS and YFSETQ. 60 Vbeta and 13 Jbeta primers were used in PCR. In the original analysis: Among the unique TCR beta chains that a later analysis counted, 75 million to 85 million in all, roughly 11 million were shared. TCRdb keeps only in-frame clones here, not all; method: immunoSEQ multiplex PCR. From that table come the V and J calls and clone size; the DNA was used to work out D and trimming. The sample includes 75,000 to 90,000 clones, 78% seen only once; the top ten take around 9.3%.

The sample taken for sequencing was PBMCs. This clonotype originated in a woman in her forties in good health and CMV-seropositive. The V gene is TRBV5-1, the J gene TRBJ2-3, with D hard to call. The CDR3, as DNA: TGCGCCAGCAGCTTGGCCCAGTTCAACACAGATACGCAGTATTTT. Its protein is CASSLAQFNTDTQYF.